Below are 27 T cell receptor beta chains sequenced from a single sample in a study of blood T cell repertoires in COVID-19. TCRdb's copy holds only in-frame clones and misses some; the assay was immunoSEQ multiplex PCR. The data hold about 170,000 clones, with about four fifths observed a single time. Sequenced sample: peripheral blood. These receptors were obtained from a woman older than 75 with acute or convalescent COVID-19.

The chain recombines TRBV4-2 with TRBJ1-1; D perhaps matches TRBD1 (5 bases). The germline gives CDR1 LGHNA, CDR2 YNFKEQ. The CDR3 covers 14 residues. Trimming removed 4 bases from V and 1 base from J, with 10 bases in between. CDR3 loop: CASSRRVGNTEAFF. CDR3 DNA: TGTGCCAGCAGCCGCAGGGTGGGGAACACTGAAGCTTTCTTT.

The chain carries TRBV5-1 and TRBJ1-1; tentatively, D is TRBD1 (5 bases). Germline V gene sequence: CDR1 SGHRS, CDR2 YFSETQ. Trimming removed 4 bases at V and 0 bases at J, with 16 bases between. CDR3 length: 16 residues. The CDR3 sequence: CASSPRQTPLNTEAFF. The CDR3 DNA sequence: TGCGCCAGCAGCCCCCGACAGACTCCTTTGAACACTGAAGCTTTCTTT.

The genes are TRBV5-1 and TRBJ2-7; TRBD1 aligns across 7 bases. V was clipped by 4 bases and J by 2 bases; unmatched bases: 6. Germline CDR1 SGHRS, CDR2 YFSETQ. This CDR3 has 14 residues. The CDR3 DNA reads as TGCGCCAGCAGCAGAGACAGGGCAACCTACGAGCAGTACTTC. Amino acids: CASSRDRATYEQYF.

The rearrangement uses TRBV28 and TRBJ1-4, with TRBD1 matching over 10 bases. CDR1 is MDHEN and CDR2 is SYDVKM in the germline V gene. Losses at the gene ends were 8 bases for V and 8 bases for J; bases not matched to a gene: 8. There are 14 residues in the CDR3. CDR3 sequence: CASGGQGLTEKLFF. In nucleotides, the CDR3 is TGTGCCAGCGGGGGACAGGGGCTGACCGAAAAACTGTTTTTT.

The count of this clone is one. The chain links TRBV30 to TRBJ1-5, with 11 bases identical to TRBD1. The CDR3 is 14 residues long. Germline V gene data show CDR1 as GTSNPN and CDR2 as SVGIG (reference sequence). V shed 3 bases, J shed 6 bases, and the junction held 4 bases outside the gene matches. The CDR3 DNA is TGTGCCTGGAGAATCGGGACAGGGGGTCAGCCCCAGCATTTT. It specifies CAWRIGTGGQPQHF. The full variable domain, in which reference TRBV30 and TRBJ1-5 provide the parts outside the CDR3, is SQTIHQWPATLVQPVGSPLSLECTVEGTSNPNLYWYRQAAGRGLQLLFYSVGIGQISSEVPQNLSASRPQDRQFILSSKKLLLSDSGFYLCAWRIGTGGQPQHFGDGTRLSIL.

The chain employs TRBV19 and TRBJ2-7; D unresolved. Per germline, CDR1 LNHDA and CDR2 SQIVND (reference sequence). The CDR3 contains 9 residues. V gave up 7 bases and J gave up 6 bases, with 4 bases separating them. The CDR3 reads CASTCEQYF. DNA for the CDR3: TGTGCCAGTACCTGCGAGCAGTACTTC.

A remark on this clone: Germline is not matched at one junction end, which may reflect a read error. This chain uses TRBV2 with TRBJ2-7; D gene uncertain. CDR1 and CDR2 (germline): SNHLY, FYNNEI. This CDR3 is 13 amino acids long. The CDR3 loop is CASSLLWSSEQYF. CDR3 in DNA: TGTGCCAGCAGTTTGCTATGGTCCTCCGAGCAGTACTTC.

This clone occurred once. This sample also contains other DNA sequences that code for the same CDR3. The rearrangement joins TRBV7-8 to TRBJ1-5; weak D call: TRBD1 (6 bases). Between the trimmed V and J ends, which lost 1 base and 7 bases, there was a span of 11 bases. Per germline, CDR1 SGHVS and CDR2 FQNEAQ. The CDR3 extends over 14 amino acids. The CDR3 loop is CASSLGSRGQPQHF. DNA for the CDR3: TGTGCCAGCAGCTTAGGGTCCAGGGGACAGCCCCAGCATTTT.

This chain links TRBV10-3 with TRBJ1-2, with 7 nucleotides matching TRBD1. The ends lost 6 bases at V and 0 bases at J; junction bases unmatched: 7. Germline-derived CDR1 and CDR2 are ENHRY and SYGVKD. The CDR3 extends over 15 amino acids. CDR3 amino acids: CAIREGQLTNYGYTF. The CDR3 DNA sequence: TGTGCCATCAGAGAGGGACAGCTGACTAACTATGGCTACACCTTC.

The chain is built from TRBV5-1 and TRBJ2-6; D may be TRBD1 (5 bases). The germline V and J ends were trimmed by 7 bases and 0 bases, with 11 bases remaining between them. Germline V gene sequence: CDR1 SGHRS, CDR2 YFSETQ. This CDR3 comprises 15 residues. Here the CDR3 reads CASGVGASGANVLTF. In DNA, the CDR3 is TGCGCCAGCGGGGTTGGGGCCTCTGGGGCCAACGTCCTGACTTTC.

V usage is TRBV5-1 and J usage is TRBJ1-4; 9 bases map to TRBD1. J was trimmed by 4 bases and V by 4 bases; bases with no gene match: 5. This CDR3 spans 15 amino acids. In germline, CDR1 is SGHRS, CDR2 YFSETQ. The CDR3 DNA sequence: TGCGCCAGCAGCGCCCGGACAGGGGATAATGAAAAACTGTTTTTT. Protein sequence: CASSARTGDNEKLFF.

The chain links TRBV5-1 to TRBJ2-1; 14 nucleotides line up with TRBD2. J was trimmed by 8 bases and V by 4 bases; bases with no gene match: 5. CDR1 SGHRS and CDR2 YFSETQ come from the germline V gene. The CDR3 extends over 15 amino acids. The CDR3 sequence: CASSEGTSGSDEQFF. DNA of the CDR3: TGCGCCAGCAGCGAGGGGACTAGCGGGAGTGATGAGCAGTTCTTC.

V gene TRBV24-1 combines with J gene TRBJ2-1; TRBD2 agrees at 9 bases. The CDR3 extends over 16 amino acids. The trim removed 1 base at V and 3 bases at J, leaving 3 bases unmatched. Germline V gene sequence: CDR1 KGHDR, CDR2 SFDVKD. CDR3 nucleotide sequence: TGTGCCACCAGTGATTTAGCGGGGGGTGACTACAATGAGCAGTTCTTC. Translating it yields CATSDLAGGDYNEQFF.

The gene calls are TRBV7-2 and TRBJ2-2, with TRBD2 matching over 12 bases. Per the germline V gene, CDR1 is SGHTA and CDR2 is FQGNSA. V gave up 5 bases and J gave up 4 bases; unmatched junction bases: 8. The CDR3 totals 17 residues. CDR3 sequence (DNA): TGTGCCAGCAGCACGCGACTAGCGGGAGCCGGCACCGGGGAGCTGTTTTTT. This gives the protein CASSTRLAGAGTGELFF.

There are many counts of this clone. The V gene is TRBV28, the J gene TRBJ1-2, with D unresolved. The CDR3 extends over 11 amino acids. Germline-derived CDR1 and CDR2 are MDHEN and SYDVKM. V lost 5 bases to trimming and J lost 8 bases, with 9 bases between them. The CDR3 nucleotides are TGTGCCAGCAGTGAGGGATACGGCTACACCTTC. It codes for CASSEGYGYTF.

The CDR3 reads CASSLASMANAEQYF. In DNA form, the CDR3 reads TGTGCCAGCAGCTTAGCATCGATGGCCAACGCCGAGCAGTACTTC. The chain links TRBV7-8 to TRBJ2-7; D remains ambiguous. The germline gives CDR1 SGHVS, CDR2 FQNEAQ. The CDR3 has 15 residues. V shed 0 bases and J shed 6 bases, with 15 bases lying between them.

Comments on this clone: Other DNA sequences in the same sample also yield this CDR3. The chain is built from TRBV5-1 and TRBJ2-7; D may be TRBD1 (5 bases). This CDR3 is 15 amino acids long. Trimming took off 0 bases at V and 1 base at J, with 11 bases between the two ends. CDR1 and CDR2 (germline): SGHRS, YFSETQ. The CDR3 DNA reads TGCGCCAGCAGCTTGGCCCCAGGGCTATCCTACGAGCAGTACTTC. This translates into CASSLAPGLSYEQYF.

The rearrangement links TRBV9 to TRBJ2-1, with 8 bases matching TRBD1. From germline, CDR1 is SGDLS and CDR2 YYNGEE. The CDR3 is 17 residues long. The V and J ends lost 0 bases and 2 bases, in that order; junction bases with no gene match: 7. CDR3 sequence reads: CASSVGGGQGTYNEQFF. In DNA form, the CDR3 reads TGTGCCAGCAGCGTAGGAGGAGGACAGGGCACCTACAATGAGCAGTTCTTC.

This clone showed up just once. The CDR3 loop reads CASRIREAKLRNQPQHF. CDR3 nucleotides: TGTGCCAGCAGGATCCGGGAGGCTAAACTTCGCAATCAGCCCCAGCATTTT. This sequence joins TRBV2 and TRBJ1-5; D ambiguous. From germline, CDR1 is SNHLY and CDR2 FYNNEI. The CDR3 runs 17 residues. V was shortened by 6 bases and J by 2 bases, with 20 bases between the two germline ends. Supplemented by reference TRBV2 and TRBJ1-5, the full variable domain reads EPEVTQTPSHQVTQMGQEVILRCVPISNHLYFYWYRQILGQKVEFLVSFYNNEISEKSEIFDDQFSVERPDGSNFTLKIRSTKLEDSAMYFCASRIREAKLRNQPQHFGDGTRLSIL.

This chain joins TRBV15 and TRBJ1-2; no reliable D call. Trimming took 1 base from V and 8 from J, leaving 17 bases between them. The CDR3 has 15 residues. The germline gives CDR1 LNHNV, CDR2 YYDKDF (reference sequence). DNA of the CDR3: TGTGCCACCAGCAGAGGATTCCCTAAACCGGGGGGCTACACCTTC. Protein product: CATSRGFPKPGGYTF.

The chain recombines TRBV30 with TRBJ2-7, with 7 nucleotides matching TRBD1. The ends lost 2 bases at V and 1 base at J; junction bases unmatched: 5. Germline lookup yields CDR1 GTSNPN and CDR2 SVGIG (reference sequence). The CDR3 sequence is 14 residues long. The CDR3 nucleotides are TGTGCCTGGAGTACAGGGGCGGCTTCCTACGAGCAGTACTTC. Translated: CAWSTGAASYEQYF.

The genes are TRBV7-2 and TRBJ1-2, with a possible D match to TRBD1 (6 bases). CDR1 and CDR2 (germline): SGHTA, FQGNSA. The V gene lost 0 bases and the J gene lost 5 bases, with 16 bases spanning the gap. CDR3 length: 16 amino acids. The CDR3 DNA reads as TGTGCCAGCAGCTTAGCTGGGGCAGGGGTAGGATATGGCTACACCTTC. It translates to CASSLAGAGVGYGYTF.

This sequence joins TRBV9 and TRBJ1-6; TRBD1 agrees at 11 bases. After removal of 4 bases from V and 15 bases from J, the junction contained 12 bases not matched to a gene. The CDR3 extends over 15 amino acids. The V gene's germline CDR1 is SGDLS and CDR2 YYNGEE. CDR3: CASSPRTGGIKDLHF. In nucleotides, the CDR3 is TGTGCCAGCAGCCCCCGGACAGGGGGCATTAAGGACCTCCACTTT.

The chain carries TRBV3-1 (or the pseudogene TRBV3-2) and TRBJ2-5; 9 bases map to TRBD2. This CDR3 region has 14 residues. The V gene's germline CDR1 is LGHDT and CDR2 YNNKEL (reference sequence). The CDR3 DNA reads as TGTCCCCGCCAACGGGCGGGGGGGGCGGGGACCCAGTACTTC. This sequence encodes CPRQRAGGAGTQYF.

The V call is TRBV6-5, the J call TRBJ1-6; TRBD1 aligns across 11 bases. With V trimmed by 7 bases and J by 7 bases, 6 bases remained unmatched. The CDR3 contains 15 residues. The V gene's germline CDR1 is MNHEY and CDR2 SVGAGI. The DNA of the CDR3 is TGTGCCAGCATTCCGGACAGGGGGCGAAATTCACCCCTCCACTTT. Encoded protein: CASIPDRGRNSPLHF.

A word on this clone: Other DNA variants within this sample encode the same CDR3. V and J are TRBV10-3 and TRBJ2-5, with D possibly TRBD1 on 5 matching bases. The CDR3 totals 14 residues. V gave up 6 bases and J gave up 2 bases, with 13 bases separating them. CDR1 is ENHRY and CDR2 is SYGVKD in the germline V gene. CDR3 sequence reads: CAISKDRSQETQYF. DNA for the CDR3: TGTGCCATCAGCAAAGACAGATCTCAAGAGACCCAGTACTTC.

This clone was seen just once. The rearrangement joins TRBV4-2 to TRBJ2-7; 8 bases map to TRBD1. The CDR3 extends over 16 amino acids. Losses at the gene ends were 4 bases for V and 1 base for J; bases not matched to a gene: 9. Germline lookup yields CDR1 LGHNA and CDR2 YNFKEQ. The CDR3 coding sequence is TGTGCCAGCAGCCCGAATCCAGGGGGCGATTCCTACGAGCAGTACTTC. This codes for CASSPNPGGDSYEQYF.